One sample yielded the 19 T cell receptor beta chains listed below, sequenced in a study of Graves' ophthalmopathy and Graves' hyperthyroidism. Amplified material comprised TCR beta CDR3 regions derived from RNA transcripts. HTBI-primed first-round RT-PCR preceded second-round multiplex PCR. TCRdb re-called the multiplex PCR reads through MiXCR, storing one row per CDR3 protein. This table has hundreds of thousands of distinct CDR3 sequences, 35% to 50% appearing once. The sample taken for sequencing was peripheral blood. The source is an adult man with Graves' ophthalmopathy.

The chain joins TRBV7-2 to TRBJ2-7; TRBD2 agrees at 8 bases. The V segment lost 4 bases and the J segment 4 bases; nucleotides outside the gene matches: 9. Looked up from germline, CDR1 is SGHTA and CDR2 is FQGNSA. The CDR3 loop spans 15 amino acids. The CDR3 protein is CASSSVAGFRYEQYF. The CDR3 DNA sequence: TGTGCCAGCAGCTCGGTAGCGGGATTTCGTTACGAGCAGTACTTC.

This rearrangement joins TRBV29-1 to TRBJ1-2, with D uncertain. There are 11 residues in the CDR3. Germline V CDR1 and CDR2: SQVTM, ANQGSEA. V shed 4 bases and J shed 8 bases, with 11 bases lying between them. The CDR3 reads CSVAHVGGYTF. In DNA, the CDR3 is TGCAGCGTTGCCCATGTGGGAGGCTACACCTTC.

Many counts were recorded for this clonotype. The J gene is TRBJ1-1, the V gene TRBV29-1; no clear D gene. The V gene lost 1 base and the J gene lost 4 bases, with 13 bases spanning the gap. This CDR3 contains 14 residues. The germline CDR1 and CDR2 sequences are SQVTM and ANQGSEA. The DNA of the CDR3 is TGCAGCGTTGAAGTGAAGAAAGGGATCACTGAAGCTTTCTTT. Encoded protein: CSVEVKKGITEAFF.

J is TRBJ1-6 and V is TRBV2; D perhaps matches TRBD1 (5 bases). CDR3 length: 15 residues. With 3 bases removed from V and 7 bases from J, the gap between germline ends came to 13 bases. Germline lookup yields CDR1 SNHLY and CDR2 FYNNEI. The DNA for the CDR3 is TGTGCCAGCAGTGACCGGGGCAGTTCAAATTCACCCCTCCACTTT. It codes for CASSDRGSSNSPLHF.

This clonotype was counted ten times or more. The chain recombines TRBV6-5 with TRBJ1-2; D ambiguous. The CDR3 runs 12 residues. V lost 1 base and J 6 bases, leaving 6 bases between the germline ends. Germline V gene sequence: CDR1 MNHEY, CDR2 SVGAGI. CDR3 loop: CASSYWIDGYTF. CDR3 nucleotide sequence: TGTGCCAGCAGTTACTGGATCGATGGCTACACCTTC.

This chain connects TRBV10-2 to TRBJ1-6, with TRBD1 matching 7 bases. The CDR3 runs 13 residues. Germline V CDR1 and CDR2: WSHSY, SAAADI. V dropped 6 bases and J dropped 10; count of bases not matched to a gene: 6. The CDR3 DNA sequence: TGCGCCAGCAGGGATGACAGGGAATCACCCCTCCACTTT. It translates to CASRDDRESPLHF.

The chain carries TRBV10-3 and TRBJ1-6, with 9 positions matching TRBD1. Trimming cost V 5 bases and J 9 bases; bases outside gene matches: 8. CDR1 and CDR2 (germline): ENHRY, SYGVKD. The CDR3 loop spans 15 amino acids. The CDR3 sequence: CAISRPGQGSSPLHF. CDR3 bases: TGTGCCATCAGTCGACCTGGACAGGGGAGTTCACCCCTCCACTTT.

This clonotype appeared once. This chain connects TRBV29-1 to TRBJ2-5, with D hard to call. CDR3 length: 13 amino acids. In germline, CDR1 is SQVTM, CDR2 ANQGSEA. The V end lost 8 bases, the J end lost 2 bases, and 15 bases lay between the germline ends. This CDR3 reads CSSYSSAQETQYF. The CDR3 region has the DNA TGCAGCAGTTACTCGTCAGCACAAGAGACCCAGTACTTC.

The chain recombines TRBV6-4 with TRBJ2-3; 7 bases line up with TRBD2. Unmatched junction bases numbered 4, after V lost 6 bases and J lost 1 base. Germline CDR1 and CDR2: MRHNA and SNTAGT. The CDR3 is 14 residues long. This CDR3 is CASSERGGTDTQYF. The CDR3 bases are TGTGCCAGCAGCGAGCGGGGAGGCACAGATACGCAGTATTTT.

The chain combines TRBV5-1 with TRBJ2-2, with a weak D call TRBD2 (5 bases). CDR3 length: 16 amino acids. From germline, CDR1 is SGHRS and CDR2 YFSETQ. Between the trimmed V and J ends, which lost 3 bases and 4 bases, there was a span of 16 bases. For the CDR3, the DNA is TGCGCCAGCAGCTCCCCGGGGTTTGAGGGCACCGGGGAGCTGTTTTTT. This encodes CASSSPGFEGTGELFF.

This clonotype occurred many times. The chain recombines TRBV10-3 with TRBJ1-2; 7 bases map to TRBD1. Germline assignment: CDR1 ENHRY and CDR2 SYGVKD. The length of the CDR3 is 13 residues. V was pared by 3 bases and J by 7 bases, with 5 bases of the junction left unmatched. CDR3 DNA sequence: TGTGCCATCAGTGACACAGGGGCTCCTGGCTACACCTTC. Translated: CAISDTGAPGYTF.

Only one count was recorded for this clonotype. The chain is built from TRBV5-3 and TRBJ1-2, with no clear D. TRBV5-3 counts as an open reading frame of uncertain function. The V and J ends lost 8 bases and 4 bases respectively, with 12 bases between them. The CDR3 extends over 12 amino acids. For the CDR3, the DNA is TGTGCCAGTTCCGGAGCTAGCTATGGCTACACCTTC. Protein sequence: CASSGASYGYTF.

In its sample, this clonotype is medium-sized. The chain combines TRBV7-2 with TRBJ2-5; TRBD1 or TRBD2 may be the D gene (5 bases each). CDR3 length: 16 amino acids. Per the germline V gene, CDR1 is SGHTA and CDR2 is FQGNSA. V lost 5 bases and J lost 7, with 23 bases in between. In DNA, the CDR3 is TGTGCCAGCAGCCAAAGGGCAGCCGGGACCACCGGGACCCAGTACTTC. Translated, it gives CASSQRAAGTTGTQYF. Full variable domain (outside the CDR3, taken from reference TRBV7-2 and TRBJ2-5): GAGVSQSPSNKVTEKGKDVELRCDPISGHTALYWYRQSLGQGLEFLIYFQGNSAPDKSGLPSDRFSAERTGGSVSTLTIQRTQQEDSAVYLCASSQRAAGTTGTQYFGPGTRLLVL.

Regarding this clonotype: Being one base from a much bigger clone, this may be a read error. The chain carries TRBV7-2 and TRBJ2-7; D remains ambiguous. This CDR3 comprises 14 residues. CDR1 and CDR2 from the germline V gene are SGHTA and FQGNSA. For the CDR3, the DNA is TGTGCCAGCAGCTTAGGGTTCGCGTCCTACGGGCAGTACTTC. The encoded protein is CASSLGFASYGQYF.

In this sample, this clonotype turned up many times. The chain is built from TRBV29-1 and TRBJ1-1; tentatively, D is TRBD1 (5 bases). The V and J ends lost 7 bases and 8 bases respectively, with 17 bases between them. Germline CDR1 reads SQVTM; CDR2 reads ANQGSEA. The CDR3 consists of 12 residues. The CDR3 bases are TGCAGCGCTGGGGGAGGGTTCGGCGAAGCTTTCTTT. Translation gives CSAGGGFGEAFF. Supplemented by reference TRBV29-1 and TRBJ1-1, the full variable domain reads SAVISQKPSRDICQRGTSLTIQCQVDSQVTMMFWYRQQPGQSLTLIATANQGSEATYESGFVIDKFPISRPNLTFSTLTVSNMSPEDSSIYLCSAGGGFGEAFFGQGTRLTVV.

This clonotype was observed at least ten times. The CDR3 spells CASSPGPYGYTF. For the CDR3, the DNA is TGTGCCAGCAGTCCGGGACCGTATGGCTACACCTTC. The chain is built from TRBV27 and TRBJ1-2, with TRBD1 as a possible D gene (5 bases). The CDR3 loop spans 12 amino acids. Between the trimmed V and J ends, which lost 5 bases and 5 bases, there was a span of 9 bases. Germline V gene lookup returns CDR1 MNHEY and CDR2 SMNVEV (reference sequence).

Remarks on this clonotype: It is likely a read error, because the conserved phenylalanine at the end of the CDR3 is missing. The chain couples TRBV20-1 to TRBJ2-7, with D perhaps matching TRBD2 (6 bases). Germline V gene data show CDR1 as DFQATT and CDR2 as SNEGSKA (reference sequence). Trimming took off 3 bases at V and 4 bases at J, with 13 bases between the two ends. The CDR3 extends over 13 amino acids. The CDR3 DNA reads as TGCAGTGCTAGCGGGAGATCCTTTTACGAGCAGTACTCC. It codes for CSASGRSFYEQYS.

This clonotype was detected a few times. The chain is built from TRBV2 and TRBJ2-7, with D unresolved. Trimming shortened V by 5 bases and J by 7 bases, and 15 bases separated the two germline ends. CDR3 length equals 13 residues. The germline CDR1 and CDR2 sequences are SNHLY and FYNNEI. CDR3 sequence reads: CASSLQTLGEQYF. The CDR3 DNA sequence: TGTGCCAGCAGTTTACAAACACTCGGGGAGCAGTACTTC.

The chain couples TRBV25-1 to TRBJ2-5; D is ambiguous. V was shortened by 6 bases and J by 1 base, with 18 bases between the two germline ends. The CDR3 runs to 16 residues. In germline, CDR1 is MGHDK, CDR2 SYGVNS. CDR3 DNA sequence: TGTGCCAGCAGCCAAGAGGCGGTGACGTCCCAAGAGACCCAGTACTTC. Its protein product is CASSQEAVTSQETQYF.